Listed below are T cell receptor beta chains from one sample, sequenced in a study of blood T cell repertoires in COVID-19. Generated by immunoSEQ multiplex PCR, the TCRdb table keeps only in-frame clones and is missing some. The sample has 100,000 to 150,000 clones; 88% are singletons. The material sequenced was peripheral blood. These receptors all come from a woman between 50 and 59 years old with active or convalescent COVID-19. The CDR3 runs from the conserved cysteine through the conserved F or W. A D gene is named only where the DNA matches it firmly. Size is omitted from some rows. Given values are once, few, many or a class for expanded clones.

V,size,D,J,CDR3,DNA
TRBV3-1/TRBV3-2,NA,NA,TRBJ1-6,CASSLVGGSSPLHF,TGTGCCAGCAGCCTTGTAGGGGGTAGTTCACCCCTCCACTTT
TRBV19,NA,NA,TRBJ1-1,CARSGRGSGTEAFF,TGTGCCAGGAGCGGCAGGGGTTCGGGAACTGAAGCTTTCTTT
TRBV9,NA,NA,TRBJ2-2,CASSVGSPGELFF,TGTGCCAGCAGCGTAGGAAGCCCCGGGGAGCTGTTTTTT
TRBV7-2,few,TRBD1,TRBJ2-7,CASSLGQGAFYEQYF,TGTGCCAGCAGCTTAGGACAGGGCGCCTTCTACGAGCAGTACTTC
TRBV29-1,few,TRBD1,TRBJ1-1,CSVSGGRGTEAFF,TGCAGCGTTTCAGGGGGAAGAGGCACTGAAGCTTTCTTT
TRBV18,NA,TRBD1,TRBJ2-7,CASSPGTGGSYEQYF,TGTGCCAGCTCACCAGGGACAGGCGGATCCTACGAGCAGTACTTC
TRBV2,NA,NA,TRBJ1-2,CASMVPWGPNSYGYTF,TGTGCCAGCATGGTTCCGTGGGGCCCTAATTCCTATGGCTACACCTTC
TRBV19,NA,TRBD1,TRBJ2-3,CASSDRGGTDTQYF,TGTGCCAGTAGTGACAGGGGTGGAACAGATACGCAGTATTTT
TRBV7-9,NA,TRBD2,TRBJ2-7,CASSPGPSGRFEQYF,TGTGCCAGCAGCCCAGGGCCTAGCGGGAGATTCGAGCAGTACTTC
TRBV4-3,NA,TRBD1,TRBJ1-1,CASSRHHRGMNTEAFF,TGCGCCAGCAGCCGCCACCACAGGGGTATGAACACTGAAGCTTTCTTT
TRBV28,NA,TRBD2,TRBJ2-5,CASSLWGFRSGKETQYF,TGTGCCAGCAGTTTATGGGGATTTAGAAGCGGGAAAGAGACCCAGTACTTC
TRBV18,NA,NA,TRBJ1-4,CASSQGATNEKLFF,TGTGCCAGCTCACAGGGGGCAACTAATGAAAAACTGTTTTTT